The next 20 T cell receptor beta chains were all read from a single sample in a study of human T cells and chemical hapten exposure. Time point denoted: patch test 3, about 24 weeks after DPC sensitization. Treatment here: therapeutic diphenylcyclopropenone sensitization with weekly scalp DPC. Whole blood that had not been fractionated was the source of extracted total RNA. MiXCR, applied by TCRdb to the RACE reads, yields one record per CDR3 protein. The sample holds under 50,000 distinct CDR3 sequences, roughly 12% seen once. The source material was whole blood, sampled in connection with sensitization to the hapten diphenylcyclopropenone (DPC). All receptors derive from a woman aged 40 to 50 with alopecia areata. Some clones in this sample may be carry-over from other donors' samples.

Ten or more counts support this clonotype. The gene calls are TRBV6-6 and TRBJ2-5, with D possibly called TRBD1 or TRBD2 (5 bases each). Germline V gene data show CDR1 as MNHNY and CDR2 as SVGAGI (reference sequence). V was shortened by 4 bases and J by 5 bases, with 14 bases between the two germline ends. The CDR3 covers 14 residues. The CDR3 DNA sequence: TGTGCCAGCAGTTCCACGAGGGGCGGGGAGACCCAGTACTTC. Its translation: CASSSTRGGETQYF.

This clonotype came up many times. The CDR3 loop is CASSLAWSNNEQFF. Here the CDR3 DNA reads TGCGCCAGCAGCTTGGCCTGGTCCAACAATGAGCAGTTCTTC. The chain recombines TRBV5-1 with TRBJ2-1; D ambiguous. V was trimmed by 0 bases and J by 5 bases, leaving 9 bases between them. This CDR3 is 14 amino acids long. CDR1 is SGHRS, CDR2 YFSETQ, per germline.

The rearrangement joins TRBV28 to TRBJ2-5; maybe TRBD1 (6 bases). V was trimmed by 2 bases and J by 4 bases, leaving 8 bases between them. The germline gives CDR1 MDHEN, CDR2 SYDVKM. This CDR3 is 13 amino acids long. The CDR3 coding sequence is TGTGCCAGCAGTTTACCAGGGGCAGAGACCCAGTACTTC. It is translated as CASSLPGAETQYF.

The V and J genes are TRBV5-5 and TRBJ1-2; 7 bases are a match to TRBD1. Germline CDR1 is SGHKS and CDR2 is YYEKEE (reference sequence). The CDR3 contains 12 residues. V dropped 3 bases and J dropped 8; count of bases not matched to a gene: 4. CDR3 sequence reads: CASSYDRDGYTF. In DNA, the CDR3 is TGTGCCAGCAGCTACGACAGGGACGGCTACACCTTC.

The V gene is TRBV29-1, the J gene TRBJ1-2; TRBD1 is a possible D gene (5 bases). V was pared by 2 bases and J by 8 bases, with 9 bases between. The CDR3 covers 11 residues. Germline V gene data show CDR1 as SQVTM and CDR2 as ANQGSEA. The CDR3 DNA follows: TGCAGCGTTGAACAGGGAGGCGGCTACACCTTC. Protein: CSVEQGGGYTF.

This clonotype was recorded a few times. The V gene is TRBV28, the J gene TRBJ2-3; 7 positions match TRBD2. The germline V gene encodes CDR1 MDHEN and CDR2 SYDVKM. V trimming: 7 bases; J trimming: 0 bases; junction bases outside the gene matches: 7. The CDR3 totals 15 residues. The CDR3 coding sequence is TGTGCCAGCACCCTACTAGCGTCTAGCACAGATACGCAGTATTTT. Its translation: CASTLLASSTDTQYF.

The chain has TRBV10-3 and TRBJ2-3; 9 positions match TRBD1. V dropped 6 bases and J dropped 3; count of bases not matched to a gene: 4. The CDR3 runs 14 residues. Germline V gene data show CDR1 as ENHRY and CDR2 as SYGVKD. CDR3: CAISPGQGTDTQYF. CDR3 nucleotides: TGTGCCATCAGCCCCGGACAGGGGACAGATACGCAGTATTTT.

This clonotype was counted a few times. The DNA of the CDR3 is TGTGCCAGCTCACCCCAGGACTACGAGCAGTACTTC. Translated, it gives CASSPQDYEQYF. The gene calls are TRBV18 and TRBJ2-7; no clear D. CDR1 KGHSH and CDR2 LQKENI come from the germline V gene. V was trimmed by 3 bases and J by 3 bases, leaving 6 bases between them. The CDR3 covers 12 residues.

The chain couples TRBV27 to TRBJ2-1, with TRBD1 matching over 8 bases. V dropped 9 bases and J dropped 2; count of bases not matched to a gene: 3. The CDR3 totals 13 residues. Germline V gives CDR1 MNHEY, CDR2 SMNVEV (reference sequence). Here the CDR3 DNA reads TGTGCCAGTCGGGACAGGCCCTACAATGAGCAGTTCTTC. It specifies CASRDRPYNEQFF.

The V call is TRBV29-1, the J call TRBJ2-5, with D unresolved. The CDR3 covers 10 residues. V lost 5 bases to trimming and J lost 2 bases, with 3 bases between them. Per the germline V gene, CDR1 is SQVTM and CDR2 is ANQGSEA. The CDR3 DNA reads TGCAGCGTTTTTCAAGAGACCCAGTACTTC. Encoded protein: CSVFQETQYF.

The chain is built from TRBV5-4 and TRBJ2-3; no reliable D call. The CDR3 consists of 13 residues. The V gene lost 5 bases and the J gene lost 4 bases, with 11 bases spanning the gap. The germline CDR1 and CDR2 sequences are SGHNT and YYREEE (reference sequence). Here the CDR3 reads CASRLPGADTQYF. CDR3 coding DNA: TGTGCCAGCAGACTCCCTGGAGCAGATACGCAGTATTTT.

The V gene is TRBV7-2, the J gene TRBJ2-1, with 9 bases lining up with TRBD2. This CDR3 has 16 amino acids. Germline CDR1 and CDR2: SGHTA and FQGNSA. V shed 4 bases and J 0 bases; nucleotides not matched to a gene: 4. The CDR3 is CASSSGLADSYNEQFF. CDR3 sequence (DNA): TGTGCCAGCAGCTCGGGACTAGCTGACTCCTACAATGAGCAGTTCTTC.

The J gene is TRBJ1-4, the V gene TRBV20-1, with D unclear. Germline V gene data show CDR1 as DFQATT and CDR2 as SNEGSKA (reference sequence). This CDR3 comprises 15 residues. Trimming left V 2 bases short and J 4 bases short, with 14 bases between. This CDR3 is CSARIPGSSNEKLFF. In nucleotides, the CDR3 is TGCAGTGCTAGAATTCCGGGCTCTAGTAATGAAAAACTGTTTTTT.

This clonotype appeared many times. The chain carries TRBV3-1 and TRBJ1-5; D remains unclear. This CDR3 is built from 16 residues. The V and J ends lost 1 base and 4 bases respectively, with 14 bases between them. The germline CDR1 and CDR2 sequences are LGHDT and YNNKEL (reference sequence). CDR3 amino acids: CASSQGGGLGNQPQHF. CDR3 DNA sequence: TGTGCCAGCAGCCAAGGGGGAGGGCTGGGAAATCAGCCCCAGCATTTT.

This clonotype has only a few counts. J is TRBJ2-7 and V is TRBV28, with a tentative D call TRBD2 (6 bases). Trimming shortened V by 6 bases and J by 0 bases, and 15 bases separated the two germline ends. The CDR3 has 15 amino acids. CDR1 is MDHEN and CDR2 is SYDVKM in the germline V gene. This CDR3 is CASRPSGVSSYEQYF. The DNA of the CDR3 is TGTGCCAGCAGACCCTCGGGGGTAAGCTCCTACGAGCAGTACTTC.

The V gene is TRBV5-1, the J gene TRBJ1-1, with 7 bases fitting TRBD1. Germline CDR1 SGHRS, CDR2 YFSETQ. This CDR3 comprises 15 residues. Unmatched junction bases numbered 7, after V lost 2 bases and J lost 3 bases. The CDR3 region is CASSFQGQGDTEAFF. CDR3 DNA: TGCGCCAGCAGCTTTCAGGGGCAGGGGGACACTGAAGCTTTCTTT.

The chain is built from TRBV29-1 and TRBJ2-3, with no clear D. Trimming shortened V by 7 bases and J by 1 base, and 9 bases separated the two germline ends. This CDR3 contains 12 residues. The germline gives CDR1 SQVTM, CDR2 ANQGSEA. The CDR3, as DNA: TGCAGCGGTGACTGGGGCACAGATACGCAGTATTTT. Its translation: CSGDWGTDTQYF.

This clonotype was recorded a few times. The CDR3 coding sequence is TGTGCCAGCAGCTTAGTCCAAGGAGGCAAAAACATTCAGTACTTC. Translated, it gives CASSLVQGGKNIQYF. The V and J genes are TRBV7-9 and TRBJ2-4; D may be TRBD2 (5 bases). V was shortened by 1 base and J by 3 bases, with 10 bases between the two germline ends. Looked up from germline, CDR1 is SEHNR and CDR2 is FQNEAQ (reference sequence). The CDR3 covers 15 residues.

This clonotype showed up many times. The V call is TRBV12-3 or TRBV12-4, the J call TRBJ1-2; D gene ambiguous. The V end was cut by 5 bases, the J end by 4 bases, with 8 bases between. The CDR3 is made up of 12 amino acids. The CDR3 DNA sequence: TGTGCCAGCAGTCAGGCGCTCTATGGCTACACCTTC. Its protein is CASSQALYGYTF.

This clonotype was detected many times. The J gene is TRBJ1-5, the V gene TRBV5-5; D is uncertain. The CDR3 loop spans 15 amino acids. The ends were cut back, 4 bases at V and 0 bases at J, with 11 bases in the middle. Germline V CDR1 and CDR2: SGHKS, YYEKEE (reference sequence). DNA for the CDR3: TGTGCCAGCAGCCAAGTACCCTTTAGCAATCAGCCCCAGCATTTT. It yields the protein CASSQVPFSNQPQHF.